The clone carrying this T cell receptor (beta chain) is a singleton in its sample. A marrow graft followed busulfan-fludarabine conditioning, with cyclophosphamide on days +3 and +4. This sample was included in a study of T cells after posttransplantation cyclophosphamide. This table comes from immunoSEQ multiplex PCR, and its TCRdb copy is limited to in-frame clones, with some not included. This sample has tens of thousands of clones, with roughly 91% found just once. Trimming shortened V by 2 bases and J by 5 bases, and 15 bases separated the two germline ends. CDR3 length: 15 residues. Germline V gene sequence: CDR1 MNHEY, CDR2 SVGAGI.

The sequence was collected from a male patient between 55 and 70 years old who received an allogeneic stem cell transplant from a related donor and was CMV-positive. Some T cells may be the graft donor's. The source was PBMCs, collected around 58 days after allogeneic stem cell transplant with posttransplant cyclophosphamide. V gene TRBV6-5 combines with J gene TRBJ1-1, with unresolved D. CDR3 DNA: TGTGCCAGCAGTTACCACGAGCCGGGGTGGACTGAAGCTTTCTTT. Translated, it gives CASSYHEPGWTEAFF.